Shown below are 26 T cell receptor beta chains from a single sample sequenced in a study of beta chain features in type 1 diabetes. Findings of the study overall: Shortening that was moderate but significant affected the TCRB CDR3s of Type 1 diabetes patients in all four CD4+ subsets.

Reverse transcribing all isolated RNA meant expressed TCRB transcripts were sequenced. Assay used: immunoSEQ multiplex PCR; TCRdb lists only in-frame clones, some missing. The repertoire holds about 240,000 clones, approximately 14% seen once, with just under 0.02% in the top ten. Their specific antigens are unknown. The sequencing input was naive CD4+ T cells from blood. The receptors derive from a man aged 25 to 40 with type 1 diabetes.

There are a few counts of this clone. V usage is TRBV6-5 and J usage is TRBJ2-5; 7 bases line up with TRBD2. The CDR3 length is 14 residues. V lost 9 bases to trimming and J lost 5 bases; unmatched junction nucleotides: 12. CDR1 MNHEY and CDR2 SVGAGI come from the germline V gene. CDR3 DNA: TGTGCCAGTTCAAGACGCGGGGGTTTGGAGACCCAGTACTTC. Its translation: CASSRRGGLETQYF.

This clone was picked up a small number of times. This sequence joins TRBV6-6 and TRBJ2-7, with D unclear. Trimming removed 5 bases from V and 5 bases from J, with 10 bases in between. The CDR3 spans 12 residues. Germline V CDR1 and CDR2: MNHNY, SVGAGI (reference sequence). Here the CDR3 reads CASSPRIDEQYF. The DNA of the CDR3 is TGTGCCAGCAGTCCGCGAATCGACGAGCAGTACTTC.

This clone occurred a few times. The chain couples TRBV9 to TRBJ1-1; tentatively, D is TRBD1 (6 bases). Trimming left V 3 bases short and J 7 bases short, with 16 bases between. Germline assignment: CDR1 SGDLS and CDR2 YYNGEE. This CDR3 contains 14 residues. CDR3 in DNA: TGTGCCAGCAGCGCCCTCACTGCAGGGGTTGAAGCTTTCTTT. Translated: CASSALTAGVEAFF.

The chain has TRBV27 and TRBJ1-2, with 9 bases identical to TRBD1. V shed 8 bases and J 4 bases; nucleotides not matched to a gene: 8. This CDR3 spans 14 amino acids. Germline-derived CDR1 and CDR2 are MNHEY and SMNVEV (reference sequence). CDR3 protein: CASRQTGGVYGYTF. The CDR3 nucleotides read TGTGCCAGCCGCCAGACAGGGGGTGTCTATGGCTACACCTTC.

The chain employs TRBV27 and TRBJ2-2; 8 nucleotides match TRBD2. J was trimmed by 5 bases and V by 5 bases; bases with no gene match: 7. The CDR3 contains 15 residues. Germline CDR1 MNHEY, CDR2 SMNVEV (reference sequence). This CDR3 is CASSVWAGGTGELFF. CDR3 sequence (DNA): TGTGCCAGCAGTGTGTGGGCGGGGGGAACCGGGGAGCTGTTTTTT.

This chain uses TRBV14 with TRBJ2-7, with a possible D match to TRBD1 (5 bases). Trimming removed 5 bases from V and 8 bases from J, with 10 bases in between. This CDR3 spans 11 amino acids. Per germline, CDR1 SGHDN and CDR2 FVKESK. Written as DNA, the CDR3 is TGTGCCAGCAGCAGCCGACAGAAGCAGTACTTC. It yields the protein CASSSRQKQYF.

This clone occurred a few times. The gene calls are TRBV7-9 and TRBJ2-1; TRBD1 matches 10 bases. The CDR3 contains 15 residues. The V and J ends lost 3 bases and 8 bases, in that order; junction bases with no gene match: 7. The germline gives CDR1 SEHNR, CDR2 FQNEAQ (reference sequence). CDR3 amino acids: CASSLLRTGGDEQFF. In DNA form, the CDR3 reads TGTGCCAGCAGCTTGTTAAGGACAGGGGGGGATGAGCAGTTCTTC.

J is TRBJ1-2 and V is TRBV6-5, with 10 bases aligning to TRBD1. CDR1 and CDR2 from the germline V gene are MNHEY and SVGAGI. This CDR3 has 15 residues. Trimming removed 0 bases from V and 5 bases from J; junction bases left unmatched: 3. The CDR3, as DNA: TGTGCCAGCAGTTACTCGGGGACAGGGGTTTATGGCTACACCTTC. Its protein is CASSYSGTGVYGYTF.

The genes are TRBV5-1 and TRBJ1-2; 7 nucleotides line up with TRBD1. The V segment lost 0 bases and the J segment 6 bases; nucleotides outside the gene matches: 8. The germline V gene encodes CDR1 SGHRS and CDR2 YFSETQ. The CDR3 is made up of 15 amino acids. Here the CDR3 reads CASSLDGTGENGYTF. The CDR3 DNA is TGCGCCAGCAGCTTGGATGGCACAGGGGAGAATGGCTACACCTTC.

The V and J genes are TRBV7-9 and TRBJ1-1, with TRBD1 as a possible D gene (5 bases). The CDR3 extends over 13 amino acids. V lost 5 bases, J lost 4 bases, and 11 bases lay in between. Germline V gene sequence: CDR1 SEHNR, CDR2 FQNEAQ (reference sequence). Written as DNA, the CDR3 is TGTGCCAGCAGCCCGACAGCTAGCACTGAAGCTTTCTTT. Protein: CASSPTASTEAFF.

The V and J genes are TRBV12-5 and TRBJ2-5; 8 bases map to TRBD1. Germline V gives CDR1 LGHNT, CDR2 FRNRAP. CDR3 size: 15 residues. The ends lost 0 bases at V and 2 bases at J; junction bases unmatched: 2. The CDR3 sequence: CASGLVQGGQETQYF. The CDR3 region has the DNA TGTGCTAGTGGTTTGGTACAGGGGGGACAAGAGACCCAGTACTTC.

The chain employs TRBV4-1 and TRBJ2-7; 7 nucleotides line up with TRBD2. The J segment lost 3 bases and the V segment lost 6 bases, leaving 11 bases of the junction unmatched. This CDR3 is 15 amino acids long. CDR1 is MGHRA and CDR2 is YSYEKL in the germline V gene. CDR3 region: CASSFIAGLYYEQYF. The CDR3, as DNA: TGCGCCAGCAGTTTTATTGCGGGACTATACTACGAGCAGTACTTC.

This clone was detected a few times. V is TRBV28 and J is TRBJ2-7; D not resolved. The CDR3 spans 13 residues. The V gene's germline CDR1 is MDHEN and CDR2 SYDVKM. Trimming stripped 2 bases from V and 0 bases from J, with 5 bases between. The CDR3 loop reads CASSLHGSYEQYF. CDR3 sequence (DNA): TGTGCCAGCAGTTTACACGGCTCCTACGAGCAGTACTTC.

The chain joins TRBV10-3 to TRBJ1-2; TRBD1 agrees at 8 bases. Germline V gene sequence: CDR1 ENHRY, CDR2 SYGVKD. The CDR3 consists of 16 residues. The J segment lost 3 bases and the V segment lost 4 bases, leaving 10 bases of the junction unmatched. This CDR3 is CAISASRQGQDYGYTF. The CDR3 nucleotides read TGTGCCATCAGTGCATCCCGACAGGGGCAGGACTATGGCTACACCTTC.

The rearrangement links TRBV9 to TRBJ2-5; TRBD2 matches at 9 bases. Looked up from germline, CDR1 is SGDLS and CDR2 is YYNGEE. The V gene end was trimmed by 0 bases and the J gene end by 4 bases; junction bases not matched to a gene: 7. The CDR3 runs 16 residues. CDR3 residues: CASSVAASGERETQYF. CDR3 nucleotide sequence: TGTGCCAGCAGCGTAGCGGCTAGCGGGGAACGAGAGACCCAGTACTTC.

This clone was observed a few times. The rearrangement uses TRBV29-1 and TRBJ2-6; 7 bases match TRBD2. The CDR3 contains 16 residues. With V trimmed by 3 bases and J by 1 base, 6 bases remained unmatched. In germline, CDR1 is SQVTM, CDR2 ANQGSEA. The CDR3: CSVDSGGRSGANVLTF. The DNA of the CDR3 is TGCAGCGTTGATTCGGGGGGACGATCTGGGGCCAACGTCCTGACTTTC.

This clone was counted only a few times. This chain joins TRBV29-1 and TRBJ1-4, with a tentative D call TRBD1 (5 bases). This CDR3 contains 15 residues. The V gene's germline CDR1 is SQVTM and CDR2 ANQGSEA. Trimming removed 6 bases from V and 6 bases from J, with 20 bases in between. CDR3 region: CSVVAYNRRDEKLFF. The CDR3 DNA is TGCAGCGTGGTAGCTTATAATCGCAGGGATGAAAAACTGTTTTTT.

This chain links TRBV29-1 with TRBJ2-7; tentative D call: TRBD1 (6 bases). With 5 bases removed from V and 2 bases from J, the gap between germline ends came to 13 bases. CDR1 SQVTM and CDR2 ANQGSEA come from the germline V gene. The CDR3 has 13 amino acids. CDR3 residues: CSVCGTNTYEQYF. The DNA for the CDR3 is TGCAGCGTTTGTGGGACAAACACCTACGAGCAGTACTTC.

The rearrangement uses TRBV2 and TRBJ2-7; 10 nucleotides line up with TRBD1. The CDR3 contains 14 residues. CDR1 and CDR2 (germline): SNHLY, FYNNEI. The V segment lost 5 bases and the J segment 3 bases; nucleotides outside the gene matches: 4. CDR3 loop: CASSRDRGLYEQYF. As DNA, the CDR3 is TGTGCCAGCAGTCGGGACAGGGGTCTCTACGAGCAGTACTTC.

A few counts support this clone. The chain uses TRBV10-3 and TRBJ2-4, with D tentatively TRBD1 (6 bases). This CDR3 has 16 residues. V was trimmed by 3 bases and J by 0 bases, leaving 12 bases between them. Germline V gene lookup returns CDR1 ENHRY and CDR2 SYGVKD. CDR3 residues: CAISDPQGIAKNIQYF. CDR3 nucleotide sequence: TGTGCCATCAGTGACCCACAGGGAATAGCCAAAAACATTCAGTACTTC.

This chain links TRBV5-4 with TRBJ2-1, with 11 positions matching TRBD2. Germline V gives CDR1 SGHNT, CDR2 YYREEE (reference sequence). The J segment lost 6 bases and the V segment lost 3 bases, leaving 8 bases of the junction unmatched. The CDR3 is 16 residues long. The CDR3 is CASSYPLAGVGNEQFF. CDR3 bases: TGTGCCAGCAGCTACCCACTAGCGGGAGTTGGCAATGAGCAGTTCTTC. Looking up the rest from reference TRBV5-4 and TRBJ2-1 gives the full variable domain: ETGVTQSPTHLIKTRGQQVTLRCSSQSGHNTVSWYQQALGQGPQFIFQYYREEENGRGNFPPRFSGLQFPNYSSELNVNALELDDSALYLCASSYPLAGVGNEQFFGPGTRLTVL.

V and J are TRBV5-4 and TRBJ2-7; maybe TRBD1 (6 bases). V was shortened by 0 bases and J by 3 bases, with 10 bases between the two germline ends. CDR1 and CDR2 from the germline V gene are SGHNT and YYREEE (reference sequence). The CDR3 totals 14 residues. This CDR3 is CASSLGQGIYEQYF. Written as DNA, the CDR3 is TGTGCCAGCAGCTTGGGTCAGGGGATCTACGAGCAGTACTTC.

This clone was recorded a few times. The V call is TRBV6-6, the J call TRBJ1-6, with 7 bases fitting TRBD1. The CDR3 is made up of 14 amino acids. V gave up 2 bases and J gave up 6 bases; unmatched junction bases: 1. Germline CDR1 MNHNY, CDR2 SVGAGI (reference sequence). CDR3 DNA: TGTGCCAGCAGTTACGGGGACAGTAATTCACCCCTCCACTTT. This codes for CASSYGDSNSPLHF.

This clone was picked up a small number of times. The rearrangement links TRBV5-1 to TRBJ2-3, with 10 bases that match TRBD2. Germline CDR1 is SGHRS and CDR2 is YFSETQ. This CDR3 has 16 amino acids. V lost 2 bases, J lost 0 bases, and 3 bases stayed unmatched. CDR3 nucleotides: TGCGCCAGCAGCTTCGGACTAGCGGATAGCACAGATACGCAGTATTTT. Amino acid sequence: CASSFGLADSTDTQYF.

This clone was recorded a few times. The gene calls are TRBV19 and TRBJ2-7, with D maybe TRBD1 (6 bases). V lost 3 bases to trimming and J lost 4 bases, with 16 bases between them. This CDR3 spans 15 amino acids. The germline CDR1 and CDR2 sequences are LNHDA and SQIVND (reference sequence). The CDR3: CASSIDRRPGYEQYF. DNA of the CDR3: TGTGCCAGTAGTATTGACAGGCGGCCCGGGTACGAGCAGTACTTC.

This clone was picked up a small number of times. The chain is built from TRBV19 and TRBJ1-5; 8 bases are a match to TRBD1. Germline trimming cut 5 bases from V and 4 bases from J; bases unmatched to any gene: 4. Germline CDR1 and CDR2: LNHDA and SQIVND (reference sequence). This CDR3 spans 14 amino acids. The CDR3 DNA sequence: TGTGCCAGTAGTCCAGGGACAGGTAATCAGCCCCAGCATTTT. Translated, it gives CASSPGTGNQPQHF.